This T cell receptor (beta chain) was captured by sequencing in a study of beta chain features in type 1 diabetes (dated by TCRdb to 2017 to 2018). Regarding the research as a whole: Mean age, gender distribution, total cell number and subset yield were not different between patients and healthy donors. A total of some 100,000,000 sorted cells were examined across all samples, and a strong correlation was observed between cell number per subset and RNA yield. In the study, recently diagnosed type 1 diabetes patients and matched healthy donors were compared on the TCRB repertoires of their sorted circulating CD4+ T cell subsets. Regulatory and stem cell-like memory subsets were isolated from only 8 patients and roughly 8 healthy donors, whereas naive and central memory subsets came from all 28 donors. General findings and caveats noted by the study authors: Because cDNA rather than genomic DNA was sequenced, highly expressing activated cells could have been over-represented, although no difference in activation and CD3 levels was found between groups. Shorter templates might have been favored by PCR, but patient and control samples were amplified and corrected together, so both groups would have been affected equally by any skew. Naive, central memory and regulatory TCRB repertoires appeared to be more alike among patients than among healthy donors. A moderate but significant shortening of TCRB CDR3 length was observed in type 1 diabetes patients in all four CD4+ subsets. HLA sub-analyses involved small numbers of individuals, so any influence of HLA type on TCRB rearrangement remained unresolved. Patients with type 1 diabetes made fewer insertions and deleted more nucleotides at VDJ recombination sites, implying thymic rearrangement abnormalities.

V was cut back by 9 bases and J by 9 bases, leaving a gap of 12 bases between them. CDR1 MNHEY and CDR2 SMNVEV were looked up in the germline V gene (reference sequence). From the cysteine up to the phenylalanine, the CDR3 has a length of 11 residues. The sequence is cut down to CDR3 DNA, 33 bases in frame from base 1. The entire amount of isolated RNA was reverse transcribed using the High Capacity cDNA Reverse Transcription Kit, so the sequenced TCRB transcripts were expressed ones. Naive, central memory and regulatory T cell samples underwent deep immunoSEQ sequencing, averaging roughly 3.4 million total reads per sample. Sorted cells were lysed in RLT buffer, and RNA was extracted using DNase-treated RNeasy Micro or Mini kits according to cell number. Each cell subset was processed on its own to prevent cross-contamination, while patient and healthy donor samples were processed together. Using the immunoSEQ multiplex PCR, TCRB sequences were amplified from cDNA into 87-bp fragments spanning the CDR3 region. Sequencing of the amplicons was done on the Illumina HiSeq platform. Per the authors' processing: PCR bias was computationally corrected using synthetic template baselines, reads within Hamming distance 2 were collapsed, and singletons that could not be merged were discarded. Reads were aligned to IMGT to assign V, D and J genes, CDR3 length, and insertions or deletions at six rearrangement sites. Within each subset, clonotype counts were normalized to sorted cell number, and only after that were true diversity and Gini coefficients computed with the tcR R package. Repertoire sharing was quantified using the overlap coefficient calculated on TCRB nucleotide sequences. What TCRdb holds here is the immuneACCESS table cut down to in-frame rearrangements. Part of the clones is not present; checked against another copy, under half of the missing clones reflect an unresolved V gene, and the others are unexplained. The V and J calls and clone size come from that table; D and trimming were worked out from the DNA. The sample table contains 120,000 to 150,000 clones; only one count was recorded for roughly an eighth of them. The biggest ten clones account for less than 1.5% of the sample.

A single peripheral blood draw of approximately 0.11 L on average was collected from each donor into heparinised tubes. Naive, central memory, regulatory and stem cell-like memory CD4+ T cells were sorted on a BD FACSAria II using a panel including CD45RO, CCR7, CD25, CD127, CD95 and CD27. Every sorted population had a purity above 95%. Right away, PBMCs were isolated by Lymphoprep density gradient centrifugation and were stained directly, with no culture step. So that batch effects would be minimized, each experiment stained and sorted samples in pairs, pairing one healthy donor with one patient. This clone has more than one count but fewer than ten. Its antigen is still unknown. No base quality information exists; no much larger clone differs at one position.

The rearranged chain carries TRBV27 and TRBJ2-1; the D segment cannot be called with confidence. This receptor was identified in a man aged 18 to 35 with type 1 diabetes. The sequenced material came from central memory CD4+ T cells from blood. CDR3 reads: CASWTGGEQFF. Read as DNA, the sequence is TGTGCCAGTTGGACGGGTGGTGAGCAGTTCTTC.